A single sample gave rise to the 14 T cell receptor beta chains below, sequenced in a study of control samples from healthy donors and cancer patients. Only in-frame clones appear in the TCRdb table, and some are missing; sequencing was by immunoSEQ multiplex PCR. This table has some 66,000 clones, over 75% appearing once. Sequenced sample: blood. The receptors come from a man aged 40-50 years in good health.

Of note for this clone: Germline and junction disagree at one end, which may indicate a read error. This chain uses TRBV7-8 with TRBJ2-2; 14 bases map to TRBD2. There are 13 residues in the CDR3. The germline CDR1 and CDR2 sequences are SGHVS and FQNEAQ. For the CDR3, the DNA is TGTGCCAGCAGCGCGACTAGCGGGAGGGCCATCCTTTTT. Amino acids: CASSATSGRAILF.

The rearrangement uses TRBV18 and TRBJ1-5; D might be TRBD1 (6 bases). This CDR3 contains 15 residues. Germline V gives CDR1 KGHSH, CDR2 LQKENI. With 3 bases removed from V and 0 bases from J, the gap between germline ends came to 9 bases. CDR3 nucleotide sequence: TGTGCCAGCTCACCGGACAGTTATAGCAATCAGCCCCAGCATTTT. The encoded protein is CASSPDSYSNQPQHF.

V usage is TRBV10-3 and J usage is TRBJ1-3; the D is unclear. CDR1 and CDR2 (germline): ENHRY, SYGVKD. The CDR3 loop spans 16 amino acids. The ends were cut back, 2 bases at V and 0 bases at J, with 11 bases in the middle. Written as DNA, the CDR3 is TGTGCCATCAGTGAGGGACGGATCCACTCTGGAAACACCATATATTTT. It codes for CAISEGRIHSGNTIYF.

The chain uses TRBV3-1 (or the pseudogene TRBV3-2) and TRBJ2-5, with D maybe TRBD2 (7 bases). The CDR3 is 16 residues long. V shed 0 bases and J shed 5 bases, with 16 bases lying between them. Germline CDR1 is LGHDT and CDR2 is YNNKEL (reference sequence). CDR3 amino acids: CASSQDGGGAWETQYF. The CDR3 nucleotides read TGTGCCAGCAGCCAAGATGGAGGGGGGGCGTGGGAGACCCAGTACTTC.

The chain is built from TRBV10-3 and TRBJ1-1, with D uncertain. Trimming pared 6 bases from V and 4 bases from J, leaving 12 bases between. Germline CDR1 ENHRY, CDR2 SYGVKD. The CDR3 consists of 13 residues. The CDR3 is CAIRGSPGTEAFF. The CDR3, as DNA: TGTGCCATCAGGGGCTCCCCCGGCACTGAAGCTTTCTTT.

CDR3 sequence reads: CASSFGLAGGTFNEQFF. CDR3 nucleotides: TGTGCCAGCAGTTTTGGCCTAGCGGGAGGTACATTCAATGAGCAGTTCTTC. The chain couples TRBV28 to TRBJ2-1; 11 nucleotides align to TRBD2. From germline, CDR1 is MDHEN and CDR2 SYDVKM. V lost 3 bases to trimming and J lost 6 bases; unmatched junction nucleotides: 10. This CDR3 is built from 17 residues.

This chain links TRBV7-6 with TRBJ2-3; the D call may be TRBD1 or TRBD2 (5 bases each). V was trimmed by 6 bases and J by 6 bases, leaving 16 bases between them. The CDR3 runs to 14 residues. Germline CDR1 SGHVS, CDR2 FNYEAQ. CDR3 sequence (DNA): TGTGCCAGCAGTCCGGACGGGGCAAGGGATACGCAGTATTTT. Translation: CASSPDGARDTQYF.

Concerning this clone itself: This same CDR3 is encoded by further DNA sequences in the sample. The V and J genes are TRBV24-1 and TRBJ1-2; D is unresolved. The length of the CDR3 is 14 residues. The germline gives CDR1 KGHDR, CDR2 SFDVKD. V lost 0 bases and J lost 3, with 7 bases in between. CDR3 in amino acids: CATSDLTRDYGYTF. The CDR3 DNA is TGTGCCACCAGTGATTTGACGCGAGACTATGGCTACACCTTC.

The V call is TRBV2, the J call TRBJ2-7, with unresolved D. Per the germline V gene, CDR1 is SNHLY and CDR2 is FYNNEI. The CDR3 spans 14 residues. V was trimmed by 1 base and J by 4 bases, leaving 11 bases between them. This chain's CDR3 is CASSEGPGGYEQYF. The CDR3 nucleotides are TGTGCCAGCAGTGAAGGGCCAGGTGGATACGAGCAGTACTTC.

The J gene is TRBJ2-3, the V gene TRBV6-2 or TRBV6-3; 8 bases line up with TRBD2. Per germline, CDR1 MNHEY and CDR2 SVGEGT. CDR3 length: 17 residues. Trimming took 2 bases from V and 4 from J; bases not matched to a gene: 11. DNA of the CDR3: TGTGCCAGCAGTTACGTCGCAGGGACTAGAAGGGCAGATACGCAGTATTTT. Encoded protein: CASSYVAGTRRADTQYF.

V usage is TRBV7-2 and J usage is TRBJ2-4; D could derive from TRBD1 or TRBD2 (5 bases each). Germline values: CDR1 SGHTA, CDR2 FQGNSA. This CDR3 spans 16 amino acids. Trimming pared 3 bases from V and 7 bases from J, leaving 19 bases between. This CDR3 is CASSFKPGPLINIQYF. CDR3 DNA sequence: TGTGCCAGCAGCTTCAAACCGGGGCCACTGATTAACATTCAGTACTTC.

This sequence joins TRBV7-9 and TRBJ1-3; 7 bases align to TRBD1. Germline V lookup: CDR1 SEHNR, CDR2 FQNEAQ (reference sequence). This CDR3 is built from 17 residues. The V gene end was trimmed by 0 bases and the J gene end by 0 bases; junction bases not matched to a gene: 5. The CDR3, as DNA: TGTGCCAGCAGCTTAGCCCGCGGACAGGCCTCTGGAAACACCATATATTTT. Residues: CASSLARGQASGNTIYF.

V usage is TRBV9 and J usage is TRBJ2-2; 11 bases are a match to TRBD2. Germline-derived CDR1 and CDR2 are SGDLS and YYNGEE. J lost 0 bases, V lost 4 bases, and 5 bases had no gene match. This CDR3 has 17 residues. The CDR3 loop is CASSPRLAGPNTGELFF. CDR3 bases: TGTGCCAGCAGCCCCCGACTAGCGGGGCCGAACACCGGGGAGCTGTTTTTT.

The chain uses TRBV7-9 and TRBJ1-2, with 8 nucleotides matching TRBD1. The CDR3 is 16 amino acids. The V and J ends lost 5 bases and 3 bases, in that order; junction bases with no gene match: 11. Germline-derived CDR1 and CDR2 are SEHNR and FQNEAQ (reference sequence). The CDR3 protein is CASSPNAGTGYYGYTF. The CDR3, as DNA: TGTGCCAGCAGCCCTAACGCCGGGACAGGTTACTATGGCTACACCTTC.